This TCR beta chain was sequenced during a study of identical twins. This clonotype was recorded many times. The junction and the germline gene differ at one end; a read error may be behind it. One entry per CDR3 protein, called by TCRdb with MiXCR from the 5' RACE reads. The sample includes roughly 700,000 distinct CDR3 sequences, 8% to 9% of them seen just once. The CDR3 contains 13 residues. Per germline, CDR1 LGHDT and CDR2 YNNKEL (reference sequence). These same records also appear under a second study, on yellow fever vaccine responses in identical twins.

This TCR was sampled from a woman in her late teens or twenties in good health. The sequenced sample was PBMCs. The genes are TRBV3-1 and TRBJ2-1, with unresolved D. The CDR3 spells CASSKDPINEQFF. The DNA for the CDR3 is TGTGCCAGCAGCAAAGATCCAATCAATGAGCAGTTCTTC.